The rows below give T cell receptor beta chains drawn from one sample of a study of T cell responses to AZD1222 COVID-19 vaccine. Some clones are missing from TCRdb's copy, which holds only in-frame ones; the method was immunoSEQ multiplex PCR. Here the sample spans about 94,000 clones, roughly 85% being singletons. The source material was peripheral blood, sampled 28 days after the second AZD1222 dose. The receptors were gathered from an adult who received the AZD1222 COVID-19 vaccine. The CDR3 runs from the conserved cysteine through the conserved F or W. Each record gives: D gene, clone size, J gene, V gene, CDR3 protein, CDR3 DNA. A D gene is named only where the DNA matches it firmly. Not every row has a clone size; where given, it reads once, few, many or a size class.

- | - | TRBJ2-3 | TRBV9 | CASSVSSVGGDTQYF | TGTGCCAGCAGCGTATCCTCGGTGGGGGGAGATACGCAGTATTTT
- | - | TRBJ1-2 | TRBV29-1 | CSVQPGSGDYGYTF | TGCAGCGTTCAACCAGGGTCAGGGGACTATGGCTACACCTTC
TRBD1 | - | TRBJ1-1 | TRBV5-4 | CASSLRRDRGEVAAFF | TGTGCCAGCAGCTTACGACGGGACAGGGGAGAGGTGGCAGCTTTCTTT
TRBD1 | - | TRBJ2-3 | TRBV3-1/TRBV3-2 | CASSYRGSTDTQYF | TGTGCCAGCAGCTACAGGGGAAGCACAGATACGCAGTATTTT
- | - | TRBJ1-2 | TRBV2 | CASSEARGYGYTF | TGTGCCAGCAGTGAAGCACGAGGGTATGGCTACACCTTC
- | - | TRBJ2-7 | TRBV15 | CATSREVTYEQYF | TGTGCCACCAGCAGAGAGGTTACCTACGAGCAGTACTTC
TRBD2 | - | TRBJ2-7 | TRBV28 | CASTDWLAGYEQYF | TGTGCCAGCACCGACTGGCTAGCGGGCTACGAGCAGTACTTC
- | - | TRBJ1-1 | TRBV2 | CASTGQSEAFF | TGTGCCAGCACCGGACAGTCCGAAGCTTTCTTT
- | - | TRBJ1-5 | TRBV27 | CASSFAGGNQPQHF | TGTGCCAGCAGTTTCGCAGGGGGCAATCAGCCCCAGCATTTT
- | - | TRBJ2-5 | TRBV2 | CASSDRDLETQYF | TGTGCCAGCAGTGACCGGGACTTAGAGACCCAGTACTTC
- | - | TRBJ2-7 | TRBV9 | CASSVGLGGRSGEQYF | TGTGCCAGCAGCGTAGGTCTCGGGGGACGGTCGGGCGAGCAGTACTTC
TRBD1 | - | TRBJ2-5 | TRBV19 | CASSIDPFVQGKETQYF | TGTGCCAGTAGTATAGATCCATTCGTACAGGGGAAGGAGACCCAGTACTTC
TRBD1 | - | TRBJ1-5 | TRBV5-1 | CASSPGTANQPQHF | TGCGCCAGCAGCCCAGGGACAGCCAATCAGCCCCAGCATTTT
TRBD2 | - | TRBJ2-1 | TRBV7-9 | CASSTLAGGENEQFF | TGTGCCAGCAGCACCTTAGCGGGAGGTGAAAATGAGCAGTTCTTC
TRBD1 | - | TRBJ1-5 | TRBV28 | CASTGQGSAPQHF | TGTGCCAGCACCGGACAGGGCTCTGCGCCCCAGCATTTT
- | - | TRBJ2-5 | TRBV27 | CASSSDNFGTQYF | TGTGCCAGCAGTTCGGACAATTTTGGGACCCAGTACTTC
- | - | TRBJ1-5 | TRBV18 | CASSYGNNQPQHF | TGTGCCAGCTCATACGGGAATAATCAGCCCCAGCATTTT
- | - | TRBJ2-7 | TRBV5-4 | CASSLDGDIMDF | TGTGCCAGCAGCTTGGATGGGGACATAATGGACTTC
- | - | TRBJ1-3 | TRBV11-2 | CASSSWTAGNTIYF | TGTGCCAGCAGCTCTTGGACGGCTGGAAACACCATATATTTT
- | - | TRBJ2-2 | TRBV6-5 | CASSSPRQRNTGELFF | TGTGCCAGCAGTTCCCCTCGACAGCGAAACACCGGGGAGCTGTTTTTT
- | once | TRBJ2-2 | TRBV10-3 | CATRELDTGELFF | TGTGCCACCAGGGAGCTCGACACCGGGGAGCTGTTTTTT
- | - | TRBJ2-5 | TRBV5-1 | CASRDDLYQETQYF | TGCGCCAGCAGAGATGATTTGTACCAAGAGACCCAGTACTTC
TRBD2 | - | TRBJ2-3 | TRBV6-2/TRBV6-3 | CASSYPGLAGSTDTQYF | TGTGCCAGCAGTTATCCGGGACTAGCGGGGAGCACAGATACGCAGTATTTT
- | - | TRBJ2-3 | TRBV12-3/TRBV12-4 | CASSPVRDTQYF | TGTGCCAGCAGTCCAGTACGAGATACGCAGTATTTT
TRBD2 | - | TRBJ2-7 | TRBV10-3 | CATREGGDYEQYF | TGTGCCACCCGGGAGGGAGGAGATTACGAGCAGTACTTC
TRBD1 | - | TRBJ2-7 | TRBV13 | CASSFRTGLSYEQYF | TGTGCCAGCAGCTTCCGGACAGGGCTCTCCTACGAGCAGTACTTC
- | - | TRBJ2-7 | TRBV19 | CASSIGGRAAEQYF | TGTGCCAGTAGTATTGGGGGCAGGGCCGCGGAGCAGTACTTC
TRBD2 | - | TRBJ2-5 | TRBV11-2 | CASSLEGGRASPTQYF | TGTGCCAGCAGCTTAGAGGGCGGGAGGGCCTCCCCAACCCAGTACTTC
- | - | TRBJ1-5 | TRBV30 | CAWRERGDQPQHF | TGTGCCTGGAGGGAAAGGGGGGATCAGCCCCAGCATTTT
TRBD1 | - | TRBJ1-1 | TRBV19 | CASSDRVDTEAFF | TGTGCCAGCAGCGACAGGGTCGATACTGAAGCTTTCTTT
- | - | TRBJ2-3 | TRBV5-8 | CASSFWTDTQYF | TGTGCCAGCAGCTTTTGGACAGATACGCAGTATTTT
TRBD2 | - | TRBJ2-7 | TRBV10-3 | CAISLAGGPEQYF | TGTGCCATCAGTCTAGCGGGAGGGCCGGAGCAGTACTTC
- | - | TRBJ2-4 | TRBV6-4 | CASNWTEPLAKNIQYF | TGTGCCAGCAACTGGACGGAACCACTAGCCAAAAACATTCAGTACTTC
TRBD1 | - | TRBJ1-5 | TRBV15 | CATRKTGDSNQPQHF | TGTGCCACCAGGAAAACAGGGGATAGCAATCAGCCCCAGCATTTT
- | few | TRBJ1-3 | TRBV25-1 | CGTQEEGTRNTIYF | TGTGGTACTCAAGAGGAGGGGACGAGAAACACCATATATTTT
TRBD1 | few | TRBJ1-4 | TRBV7-9 | CASSFFPGGSEKLFF | TGTGCCAGCAGCTTTTTCCCAGGGGGTAGTGAAAAACTGTTTTTT
TRBD2 | - | TRBJ2-3 | TRBV11-3 | CASSLSGRRWSTDTQYF | TGTGCCAGCAGCCTAAGCGGGAGAAGATGGTCCACAGATACGCAGTATTTT
TRBD2 | - | TRBJ2-7 | TRBV28 | CASSLAGMVREQYF | TGTGCCAGCAGTCTAGCGGGCATGGTGAGGGAGCAGTACTTC
- | - | TRBJ1-4 | TRBV19 | CASSIGGGRNEKLFF | TGTGCCAGTAGTATAGGCGGCGGGAGGAATGAAAAACTGTTTTTT
- | - | TRBJ2-1 | TRBV18 | CASSQTSRDEQFF | TGTGCCAGCTCACAAACTAGTAGGGATGAGCAGTTCTTC
TRBD2 | - | TRBJ2-1 | TRBV27 | CASSLGSGGSYNEQFF | TGTGCCAGCAGTTTAGGTAGCGGGGGTTCCTACAATGAGCAGTTCTTC
- | - | TRBJ2-3 | TRBV12-5 | CASGLGGGFSTDTQYF | TGTGCTAGTGGTTTGGGGGGCGGTTTTTCCACAGATACGCAGTATTTT
TRBD2 | - | TRBJ2-3 | TRBV28 | CASSTLAGGRTDTQYF | TGTGCCAGCAGTACGTTAGCGGGAGGTCGCACAGATACGCAGTATTTT
- | - | TRBJ1-5 | TRBV3-1/TRBV3-2 | CASSQAIIDDQPQHF | TGTGCCAGCAGCCAAGCTATCATAGACGATCAGCCCCAGCATTTT
- | - | TRBJ2-5 | TRBV2 | CASSAQETQYF | TGTGCCAGCAGTGCTCAAGAGACCCAGTACTTC
- | few | TRBJ1-1 | TRBV11-2 | CASSLSPEWTEAFF | TGTGCCAGCAGCTTATCCCCGGAATGGACTGAAGCTTTCTTT
- | - | TRBJ2-1 | TRBV4-2 | CASSQDWSGNGNEQFF | TGTGCCAGCAGCCAAGATTGGAGCGGTAACGGGAATGAGCAGTTCTTC
- | once | TRBJ2-5 | TRBV5-1 | CASSLEIGPSQVETQYF | TGCGCCAGCAGCTTGGAGATCGGACCGAGCCAAGTAGAGACCCAGTACTTC
- | - | TRBJ1-3 | TRBV30 | CAWSEGRSGNTIYF | TGTGCCTGGAGCGAAGGACGCTCAGGAAACACCATATATTTT
TRBD1 | - | TRBJ1-4 | TRBV4-2 | CASSQTLDRGTNEKLFF | TGTGCCAGCAGCCAAACCCTGGACAGGGGTACTAATGAAAAACTGTTTTTT
TRBD2 | - | TRBJ2-5 | TRBV12-5 | CASGSGTSGETQYF | TGTGCTAGTGGTTCCGGGACTAGCGGAGAGACCCAGTACTTC
TRBD1 | - | TRBJ2-5 | TRBV5-4 | CASSLWIEGGETQYF | TGTGCCAGCAGCTTGTGGATAGAAGGGGGCGAGACCCAGTACTTC
- | - | TRBJ1-1 | TRBV7-8 | CASSLRTSPYEAFF | TGTGCCAGCAGCTTAAGGACATCTCCGTATGAAGCTTTCTTT
- | - | TRBJ1-1 | TRBV27 | CASRRGDTEAFF | TGTGCCAGCAGGAGGGGGGACACTGAAGCTTTCTTT
TRBD1 | few | TRBJ1-6 | TRBV6-2/TRBV6-3 | CASSALVGQGNSPLHF | TGTGCCAGCAGCGCTCTAGTGGGACAGGGAAATTCACCCCTCCACTTT
- | - | TRBJ1-2 | TRBV19 | CASTRTPDGYTF | TGTGCCAGTACCAGGACACCGGACGGCTACACCTTC
TRBD2 | - | TRBJ2-7 | TRBV9 | CASSDDREGRDEQYF | TGTGCCAGCAGCGACGACCGGGAGGGCCGCGACGAGCAGTACTTC